The 26 T cell receptor beta chains presented below share a single source sample, sequenced in a study of blood T cell repertoires in COVID-19. TCRdb's copy holds only in-frame clones and misses some; the assay was immunoSEQ multiplex PCR. Of over 200,000 clones listed, around 88% are singletons. The sequenced sample was peripheral blood. These receptors were obtained from a woman between 45 and 60 years old with acute or convalescent COVID-19.

The genes are TRBV11-2 and TRBJ1-3; the D is unclear. V shed 3 bases and J shed 4 bases, with 7 bases lying between them. The CDR3 loop spans 13 amino acids. From germline, CDR1 is SGHAT and CDR2 FQNNGV. CDR3 residues: CASSLRYGNTIYF. The CDR3 DNA is TGTGCCAGCAGCTTGCGTTACGGAAACACCATATATTTT.

This clone was seen more than once but under ten times. V usage is TRBV7-3 and J usage is TRBJ2-6; TRBD2 aligns across 10 bases. The germline V gene encodes CDR1 SGHTA and CDR2 FQGTGA. The ends lost 5 bases at V and 4 bases at J; junction bases unmatched: 11. The CDR3 has 18 residues. CDR3 amino acids: CASSPGASGRSGANVLTF. CDR3 nucleotides: TGTGCCAGCAGCCCGGGGGCTAGCGGGAGATCAGGGGCCAACGTCCTGACTTTC.

The gene calls are TRBV6-5 and TRBJ1-1, with D tentatively TRBD1 (6 bases). The germline gives CDR1 MNHEY, CDR2 SVGAGI. The CDR3 has 12 amino acids. V dropped 5 bases and J dropped 5 bases, with 9 bases sitting between them. The CDR3 DNA is TGTGCCAGCAGTCCGGACAGTACTGAAGCTTTCTTT. Residues: CASSPDSTEAFF.

This clone showed up just once. The rearrangement uses TRBV29-1 and TRBJ2-2; possibly TRBD1 for D (5 bases). Trimming took off 1 base at V and 7 bases at J, with 16 bases between the two ends. Looked up from germline, CDR1 is SQVTM and CDR2 is ANQGSEA. This CDR3 contains 15 residues. CDR3: CSVEGGYRGGGELFF. CDR3 nucleotide sequence: TGCAGCGTTGAAGGTGGCTATAGGGGCGGCGGGGAGCTGTTTTTT.

This chain joins TRBV6-1 and TRBJ1-2; 12 bases agree with TRBD1. The CDR3 runs 16 residues. CDR1 is MNHNS and CDR2 is SASEGT in the germline V gene. The V segment lost 4 bases and the J segment 7 bases; nucleotides outside the gene matches: 10. CDR3 region: CASSGTPGQGAGGYTF. The CDR3 nucleotides read TGTGCCAGCAGTGGAACACCGGGACAGGGGGCCGGTGGCTACACCTTC.

The chain is built from TRBV6-1 and TRBJ2-7, with TRBD1 matching 9 bases. CDR3 length: 13 residues. V was pared by 1 base and J by 5 bases, with 0 bases of the junction left unmatched. Looked up from germline, CDR1 is MNHNS and CDR2 is SASEGT. CDR3 residues: CASSEGTGDEQYF. The CDR3 region has the DNA TGTGCCAGCAGTGAAGGGACAGGGGACGAGCAGTACTTC.

The genes are TRBV5-1 and TRBJ2-7; TRBD1 agrees at 8 bases. This CDR3 has 15 amino acids. From germline, CDR1 is SGHRS and CDR2 YFSETQ. Trimming removed 4 bases from V and 2 bases from J; junction bases left unmatched: 8. CDR3 residues: CASSVQGASTYEQYF. CDR3 bases: TGCGCCAGCAGCGTGCAGGGGGCTTCTACCTACGAGCAGTACTTC.

The V gene is TRBV29-1, the J gene TRBJ1-4; 11 bases line up with TRBD1. The CDR3 is 13 amino acids. The germline CDR1 and CDR2 sequences are SQVTM and ANQGSEA. CDR3 sequence: CSAAGTGGEKLFF. Written as DNA, the CDR3 is TGCAGTGCTGCCGGGACAGGGGGAGAAAAACTGTTTTTT. Complete variable domain (other parts from reference TRBV29-1 and TRBJ1-4): SAVISQKPSRDICQRGTSLTIQCQVDSQVTMMFWYRQQPGQSLTLIATANQGSEATYESGFVIDKFPISRPNLTFSTLTVSNMSPEDSSIYLCSAAGTGGEKLFFGSGTQLSVL.

The chain has TRBV19 and TRBJ2-1; D remains ambiguous. Trimming shortened V by 3 bases and J by 4 bases, and 4 bases separated the two germline ends. Germline V gives CDR1 LNHDA, CDR2 SQIVND (reference sequence). The length of the CDR3 is 12 residues. The CDR3 sequence is CASSMRYNEQFF. CDR3 coding DNA: TGTGCCAGTAGTATGAGGTACAATGAGCAGTTCTTC.

This chain links TRBV7-7 with TRBJ2-5; 7 bases agree with TRBD2. Trimming at V came to 4 bases and at J to 5 bases, leaving 10 bases not matched to a gene. This CDR3 has 15 residues. Germline V gene lookup returns CDR1 SSHAT and CDR2 FNYEAQ (reference sequence). CDR3 protein: CASSSLGTAGETQYF. The CDR3 DNA sequence: TGTGCCAGCAGCTCCCTCGGTACAGCGGGGGAGACCCAGTACTTC.

The rearrangement links TRBV19 to TRBJ2-1; 8 positions match TRBD2. J lost 0 bases, V lost 5 bases, and 9 bases had no gene match. This CDR3 region has 17 residues. Germline V gives CDR1 LNHDA, CDR2 SQIVND (reference sequence). The DNA of the CDR3 is TGTGCCAGTAGTCCTCGGGAGGGCCTACCCTCCTACAATGAGCAGTTCTTC. Translation: CASSPREGLPSYNEQFF. Together with reference TRBV19 and TRBJ2-1, the CDR3 gives the full variable domain: DGGITQSPKYLFRKEGQNVTLSCEQNLNHDAMYWYRQDPGQGLRLIYYSQIVNDFQKGDIAEGYSVSREKKESFPLTVTSAQKNPTAFYLCASSPREGLPSYNEQFFGPGTRLTVL.

The chain carries TRBV30 and TRBJ2-7; 7 bases are shared with TRBD2. Per the germline V gene, CDR1 is GTSNPN and CDR2 is SVGIG (reference sequence). This CDR3 is 15 amino acids long. The junction had 7 bases not matched to a gene; V was cut back by 0 bases and J by 2 bases. In DNA form, the CDR3 reads TGTGCCTGGAGTGTTCAGGCGGGAGCGCCCTACGAGCAGTACTTC. Its protein is CAWSVQAGAPYEQYF. Full variable domain (outside the CDR3, taken from reference TRBV30 and TRBJ2-7): SQTIHQWPATLVQPVGSPLSLECTVEGTSNPNLYWYRQAAGRGLQLLFYSVGIGQISSEVPQNLSASRPQDRQFILSSKKLLLSDSGFYLCAWSVQAGAPYEQYFGPGTRLTVT.

V and J are TRBV2 and TRBJ2-7; a weak D match, TRBD2 (6 bases). The V gene's germline CDR1 is SNHLY and CDR2 FYNNEI. The CDR3 has 13 residues. Trimming pared 8 bases from V and 3 bases from J, leaving 14 bases between. The DNA for the CDR3 is TGTGCCAGCCTTTGGGACTCAAACTACGAGCAGTACTTC. Translation gives CASLWDSNYEQYF.

V is TRBV11-2 and J is TRBJ2-1; the D is unclear. Trimming took 0 bases from V and 7 from J, leaving 10 bases between them. This CDR3 region has 14 residues. The V gene's germline CDR1 is SGHAT and CDR2 FQNNGV. The CDR3 DNA is TGTGCCAGCAGCTTAGAATTCGGGTTGAATGAGCAGTTCTTC. Amino acid sequence: CASSLEFGLNEQFF. Based on the CDR3 plus reference TRBV11-2 and TRBJ2-1, the full variable domain is EAGVAQSPRYKIIEKRQSVAFWCNPISGHATLYWYQQILGQGPKLLIQFQNNGVVDDSQLPKDRFSAERLKGVDSTLKIQPAKLEDSAVYLCASSLEFGLNEQFFGPGTRLTVL.

In DNA form, the CDR3 reads TGTGCCAGCAGCCCCGAGGGAATAGCGGGTCAAACCTACGAGCAGTACTTC. The encoded protein is CASSPEGIAGQTYEQYF. The J gene is TRBJ2-7, the V gene TRBV4-2, with 7 bases that match TRBD2. The CDR3 is 17 residues long. Trimming took 4 bases from V and 2 from J; bases not matched to a gene: 14. Germline V CDR1 and CDR2: LGHNA, YNFKEQ.

This clone was found once. This chain joins TRBV28 and TRBJ2-6; 7 bases map to TRBD1. Per the germline V gene, CDR1 is MDHEN and CDR2 is SYDVKM. With 6 bases clipped from V and 1 base from J, the junction kept 3 bases outside the gene matches. This CDR3 region has 15 residues. CDR3 residues: CASSRTGSGANVLTF. In DNA form, the CDR3 reads TGTGCCAGCAGCCGGACAGGTTCTGGGGCCAACGTCCTGACTTTC.

The chain employs TRBV27 and TRBJ1-1, with D maybe TRBD1 (5 bases). Trimming left V 5 bases short and J 4 bases short, with 11 bases between. CDR3 length: 13 residues. Looked up from germline, CDR1 is MNHEY and CDR2 is SMNVEV (reference sequence). In DNA form, the CDR3 reads TGTGCCAGCAGTCTAGGGGTATTCACTGAAGCTTTCTTT. This encodes CASSLGVFTEAFF.

The V gene is TRBV7-3, the J gene TRBJ2-3, with TRBD1 as a possible D gene (5 bases). The germline V gene encodes CDR1 SGHTA and CDR2 FQGTGA. The CDR3 length is 13 residues. V lost 6 bases to trimming and J lost 0 bases, with 7 bases between them. Here the CDR3 DNA reads TGTGCCAGCAGGGGGCCGAGCACAGATACGCAGTATTTT. Encoded protein: CASRGPSTDTQYF. The full variable domain, in which reference TRBV7-3 and TRBJ2-3 provide the parts outside the CDR3, is GAGVSQTPSNKVTEKGKYVELRCDPISGHTALYWYRQSLGQGPEFLIYFQGTGAADDSGLPNDRFFAVRPEGSVSTLKIQRTERGDSAVYLCASRGPSTDTQYFGPGTRLTVL.

The V call is TRBV5-1, the J call TRBJ2-6, with a tentative D call TRBD1 (5 bases). Germline V gene sequence: CDR1 SGHRS, CDR2 YFSETQ. CDR3 length equals 17 residues. Trimming removed 0 bases at V and 2 bases at J, with 12 bases between. CDR3 nucleotide sequence: TGCGCCAGCAGCTTGGAAGGGGTGGTCGCTGGGGCCAACGTCCTGACTTTC. Its protein product is CASSLEGVVAGANVLTF.

This rearrangement joins TRBV12-3 or TRBV12-4 to TRBJ2-3; 7 nucleotides match TRBD1. V trimming: 4 bases; J trimming: 3 bases; junction bases outside the gene matches: 1. This CDR3 has 13 residues. The CDR3 loop is CASSWGQTDTQYF. CDR3 DNA sequence: TGTGCCAGCAGTTGGGGACAGACAGATACGCAGTATTTT.

This chain links TRBV18 with TRBJ2-7; D may be TRBD1 (7 bases). V lost 3 bases and J lost 1, with 19 bases in between. This CDR3 has 17 amino acids. Germline assignment: CDR1 KGHSH and CDR2 LQKENI. In nucleotides, the CDR3 is TGTGCCAGCTCACCTCCCCCGGCGGGACAGAATTCCTACGAGCAGTACTTC. Protein sequence: CASSPPPAGQNSYEQYF.

This sequence joins TRBV24-1 and TRBJ1-5; D not certain. Germline V gives CDR1 KGHDR, CDR2 SFDVKD. Trimming stripped 9 bases from V and 1 base from J, with 12 bases between. The CDR3 is made up of 14 amino acids. CDR3 in amino acids: CATGESKSNQPQHF. The DNA of the CDR3 is TGTGCCACCGGAGAGAGCAAGAGCAATCAGCCCCAGCATTTT.

The genes are TRBV10-2 and TRBJ1-1, with D perhaps matching TRBD1 (6 bases). The CDR3 consists of 15 residues. Germline V lookup: CDR1 WSHSY, CDR2 SAAADI. Trimming removed 7 bases at V and 4 bases at J, with 19 bases between. In DNA form, the CDR3 reads TGCGCCAGCATCGGGAGGGGGGGAGCGAGCACTGAAGCTTTCTTT. Translation: CASIGRGGASTEAFF.

The chain combines TRBV6-4 with TRBJ2-2; D unresolved. The CDR3 length is 11 residues. V was shortened by 8 bases and J by 6 bases, with 7 bases between the two germline ends. Germline assignment: CDR1 MRHNA and CDR2 SNTAGT. CDR3 DNA sequence: TGTGCCAGCGGGCACTCCGGGGAGCTGTTTTTT. Translated: CASGHSGELFF.

V is TRBV2 and J is TRBJ2-1; 12 nucleotides align to TRBD2. With V trimmed by 4 bases and J by 15 bases, 16 bases remained unmatched. CDR3 size: 16 residues. CDR1 and CDR2 (germline): SNHLY, FYNNEI. In nucleotides, the CDR3 is TGTGCCAGCAGTGTTGTTCCGGGTCTAGCGGGAGGGTCGGGGTTCTTC. This translates into CASSVVPGLAGGSGFF.

The V and J genes are TRBV5-5 and TRBJ2-7; 9 positions agree with TRBD2. The CDR3 totals 15 residues. Germline V gives CDR1 SGHKS, CDR2 YYEKEE (reference sequence). Trimming took 4 bases from V and 0 from J; bases not matched to a gene: 5. The CDR3 region is CASSQTSGFSYEQYF. The CDR3 DNA is TGTGCCAGCAGCCAGACTAGCGGCTTCTCCTACGAGCAGTACTTC.